Detailed here is one T cell receptor beta chain. The antigen remains undetermined. This sample is part of a study of cytomegalovirus exposure and HLA in healthy donors. CDR3 size: 17 residues. The germline CDR1 and CDR2 sequences are LGHNA and YNFKEQ. After removal of 3 bases from V and 7 bases from J, the junction contained 13 bases not matched to a gene. TCRdb's copy holds only in-frame clones and misses some; the assay was immunoSEQ multiplex PCR. This sample has around 150,000 clones, with approximately 80% found just once. Regarding the study as a whole: The study flagged 150 to 200 TCR beta chains as cytomegalovirus-associated.

The J gene is TRBJ2-1, the V gene TRBV4-2; TRBD2 agrees at 9 bases. The specimen sequenced was PBMCs. The receptor was derived from a man aged 25-45 years in good health and CMV-seropositive. The DNA for the CDR3 is TGTGCCAGCAGCCAGGCGGGGGTCGCGGGAGGGTTAAATGAGCAGTTCTTC. Protein sequence: CASSQAGVAGGLNEQFF.